The next 25 T cell receptor beta chains were all read from a single sample in a study of tumor-infiltrating lymphocytes in primary liver carcinoma. The template, about 550 ng total RNA, yielded TCR beta cDNA made with a constant-region primer. The TCR beta library was amplified through three nested multiplex PCR rounds in a modified ARM-PCR procedure. Each of the first two PCR rounds ran approximately 11 cycles with TRBV1-TRBV30 forward and C-beta reverse primers. Using its own MiXCR run on the multiplex PCR reads, TCRdb lists one record per CDR3 protein. Of approximately 40,000 distinct CDR3 sequences in the sample, over 70% were seen once. Unsorted bulk tissue (roughly 17-34 mg) underwent RNA and DNA co-extraction. The sequenced material came from liver tumor tissue from sampling region 2. The subset is: tumor region T2, inferior pole. The receptors here all came from a man aged 35 to 55 with primary liver carcinoma and hepatitis B virus infection.

Comments on this clonotype: The final CDR3 position lacks the conserved phenylalanine or tryptophan, pointing to a likely read error. The chain joins TRBV7-7 to TRBJ2-7, with TRBD1 identical over 10 bases. The CDR3 covers 15 residues. The V gene's germline CDR1 is SSHAT and CDR2 FNYEAQ (reference sequence). The V segment lost 6 bases and the J segment 5 bases; nucleotides outside the gene matches: 10. The CDR3 sequence is CASRFRTGGSNEQYS. CDR3 nucleotide sequence: TGTGCCAGCAGATTTCGGACAGGGGGTAGTAACGAGCAGTACTCC.

As to this clonotype: One end of the junction fails to match germline, which may point to a read error. This chain links TRBV6-6 with TRBJ2-4, with 8 nucleotides matching TRBD1. In germline, CDR1 is MNHNY, CDR2 SVGAGI (reference sequence). The CDR3 is made up of 15 amino acids. CDR3 in amino acids: CASRLGQGAWNIQYF. The DNA for the CDR3 is TGTGCTAGCAGGCTAGGACAGGGTGCTTGGAACATTCAGTACTTC.

Points on this clonotype: A much larger clone is a single base away; this may be a read error. The gene calls are TRBV19 and TRBJ1-5, with 8 bases fitting TRBD1. CDR3 length: 14 amino acids. Germline assignment: CDR1 LNHDA and CDR2 SQIVND (reference sequence). V gave up 7 bases and J gave up 6 bases; unmatched junction bases: 8. The CDR3 nucleotides read TGTGCCAGTACCATCCAGGGGGCGACTCAGCCCCAGCATTTT. Translation: CASTIQGATQPQHF.

This clonotype was recorded at least ten times. The chain carries TRBV7-3 and TRBJ2-1, with 11 bases identical to TRBD2. V dropped 1 base and J dropped 5; count of bases not matched to a gene: 1. This CDR3 has 15 amino acids. The germline gives CDR1 SGHTA, CDR2 FQGTGA. The CDR3 spells CASSLSSGRDNEQFF. The CDR3, as DNA: TGTGCCAGCAGCTTAAGTAGCGGGAGGGACAATGAGCAGTTCTTC. The full variable domain, rest sourced from reference TRBV7-3 and TRBJ2-1, is GAGVSQTPSNKVTEKGKYVELRCDPISGHTALYWYRQSLGQGPEFLIYFQGTGAADDSGLPNDRFFAVRPEGSVSTLKIQRTERGDSAVYLCASSLSSGRDNEQFFGPGTRLTVL.

Concerning this clonotype: Its ends do not fully match the called genes, so a read error is possible. The chain combines TRBV10-1 with TRBJ2-3; D possibly corresponds to TRBD2 (6 bases). This CDR3 is 16 amino acids long. Germline CDR1 WNHNN, CDR2 SYGVQD (reference sequence). CDR3 nucleotides: TGCACCAGCAGTGAGCGAGGACGGGACTCCACAGATACGCAGTATTTT. It codes for CTSSERGRDSTDTQYF.

This chain joins TRBV6-2 or TRBV6-3 and TRBJ2-6, with TRBD2 as a possible D gene (6 bases). The V gene's germline CDR1 is MNHEY and CDR2 SVGEGT. With 7 bases removed from V and 2 bases from J, the gap between germline ends came to 18 bases. The CDR3 has 17 residues. CDR3 bases: TGTGCCAGCACCTCCGGAGGGTGTTTACCTGGGGCCAACGTCCTGACTTTC. This encodes CASTSGGCLPGANVLTF.

The rearrangement joins TRBV29-1 to TRBJ2-3, with 7 positions matching TRBD2. Germline trimming cut 7 bases from V and 8 bases from J; bases unmatched to any gene: 24. There are 17 residues in the CDR3. CDR1 is SQVTM and CDR2 is ANQGSEA in the germline V gene. Written as DNA, the CDR3 is TGCAGCGCCTCGACAGCGGGATCCCAAGGGCTGTCGGCTACGCAGTATTTT. Its protein is CSASTAGSQGLSATQYF.

The chain employs TRBV6-5 and TRBJ1-4; TRBD1 matches at 11 bases. CDR3 length: 17 residues. J gave up 8 bases and V 6 bases, and 14 bases lay outside the gene matches. Germline CDR1 MNHEY, CDR2 SVGAGI. CDR3 nucleotide sequence: TGTGCCAGCAGCGCCTGGACAGGGGGCGCGTATCGAGAAAAACTGTTTTTT. Its translation is CASSAWTGGAYREKLFF.

DNA for the CDR3: TGCGCCAACGGCACCTGGCAGACGAACACCGGGGAGCTGTTTTTT. Protein sequence: CANGTWQTNTGELFF. The chain uses TRBV5-1 and TRBJ2-2; no clear D gene. The V and J ends lost 9 bases and 0 bases respectively, with 15 bases between them. The CDR3 has 15 amino acids. The germline CDR1 and CDR2 sequences are SGHRS and YFSETQ.

For the CDR3, the DNA is TGTGCCAGCAGTTTAGGATTATCGCAGTTCTTC. This gives the protein CASSLGLSQFF. The chain links TRBV12-3 or TRBV12-4 to TRBJ2-1, with D hard to call. CDR3 length: 11 residues. V lost 1 base and J lost 12, with 7 bases in between.

About this clonotype: The junction departs from germline at one end; a sequencing error may be responsible. This chain links TRBV2 with TRBJ2-2, with 13 bases lining up with TRBD2. The CDR3 sequence is 17 residues long. Germline V lookup: CDR1 SNHLY, CDR2 FYNNEI. CDR3 sequence (DNA): TGTACCAGCAGTGACGGGACTAGCGGGACGAACACCGGGGAGCTGTTTTTT. Protein: CTSSDGTSGTNTGELFF.

A note on this clonotype: The junction and the germline gene differ at one end; a read error may be behind it. The J gene is TRBJ2-4, the V gene TRBV11-1, with 8 bases matching TRBD2. Per germline, CDR1 SGHAT and CDR2 FQDESV (reference sequence). CDR3 length equals 17 residues. For the CDR3, the DNA is TGTGCCAGCAGGTTTCCCGGGATTAGCGGGACCAAATACATTCAGTGCTTC. Protein sequence: CASRFPGISGTKYIQCF.

About this clonotype itself: An end of the junction does not agree with germline; a read error may underlie this. The V gene is TRBV11-2, the J gene TRBJ2-5; no clear D. The germline V gene has CDR1 SGHAT and CDR2 FQNNGV. The CDR3 extends over 12 amino acids. The CDR3 reads CASSLSQETHYF. CDR3 nucleotide sequence: TGTGCCAGCAGCTTAAGCCAAGAGACCCATTACTTC.

This clonotype was seen only once. The junction does not match germline at one end; this may be a read error. The J gene is TRBJ2-2, the V gene TRBV5-5, with 9 bases identical to TRBD2. This CDR3 is built from 15 residues. CDR1 is SGHKS, CDR2 YYEKEE, per germline (reference sequence). CDR3 amino acids: CASGRTSVYTWELFF. Written as DNA, the CDR3 is TGTGCCAGCGGTAGGACTAGCGTCTACACCTGGGAGCTGTTTTTT.

Notes on this clonotype: At one end, the junction sequence differs from germline, possibly due to a read error. This sequence joins TRBV4-1 and TRBJ2-1; TRBD2 is a possible D gene (7 bases). The CDR3 is 16 residues long. Germline CDR1 and CDR2: MGHRA and YSYEKL. The CDR3 loop reads CASSPELAGAYNEQLF. The CDR3 bases are TGCGCCAGCAGCCCCGAACTGGCGGGGGCTTACAATGAGCAATTGTTC.

Turning to this clonotype: Since no conserved phenylalanine or tryptophan closes the CDR3, a read error is the likely cause. The V gene is TRBV11-1, the J gene TRBJ1-2; 7 positions match TRBD1. The CDR3 is 14 residues long. Germline CDR1 SGHAT, CDR2 FQDESV (reference sequence). The CDR3 region is CATSPPGTDYDYTL. The CDR3 bases are TGTGCCACCAGCCCCCCAGGGACAGACTATGACTACACCTTA.

On this clonotype: One base away lies a much larger clone, so this may be a sequencing read error. The chain links TRBV2 to TRBJ2-7, with D possibly TRBD2 on 6 matching bases. Trimming shortened V by 7 bases and J by 5 bases, and 15 bases separated the two germline ends. The germline V gene has CDR1 SNHLY and CDR2 FYNNEI. This CDR3 comprises 13 residues. Written as DNA, the CDR3 is TGTGCCAGCAAGGGTAGCGGTAAGAACGAGCAGTACTTC. Its protein product is CASKGSGKNEQYF.

On this clonotype: One end of the junction does not line up with germline, which may come from a read error. The V and J genes are TRBV11-3 and TRBJ2-1; no firm D call. The germline V gene encodes CDR1 SGHNT and CDR2 YENEEA. The CDR3 has 12 residues. CDR3 region: CDISLNANEQFF. The CDR3 nucleotides read TGCGACATCAGCTTAAATGCCAATGAGCAGTTCTTC. Full variable domain (missing parts from reference TRBV11-3 and TRBJ2-1): EAGVVQSPRYKIIEKKQPVAFWCNPISGHNTLYWYLQNLGQGPELLIRYENEEAVDDSQLPKDRFSAERLKGVDSTLKIQPAELGDSAVYLCDISLNANEQFFGPGTRLTVL.

CDR3 sequence (DNA): TGCAGCGTACAAGTTACAGAGGGCGAGGGCGATCAGTTCTTC. Translated: CSVQVTEGEGDQFF. The J gene is TRBJ2-7, the V gene TRBV29-1; a possible D gene is TRBD2 (5 bases). The DNA end is more similar to TRBJ2-1, so the J call may be wrong. The germline CDR1 and CDR2 sequences are SQVTM and ANQGSEA. This CDR3 comprises 14 residues.

This clonotype was counted a single time. This chain joins TRBV5-1 and TRBJ2-3, with D tentatively TRBD1 or TRBD2 (5 bases each). This CDR3 has 18 amino acids. Between the trimmed V and J ends, which lost 2 bases and 0 bases, there was a span of 19 bases. Germline V gene lookup returns CDR1 SGHRS and CDR2 YFSETQ. The CDR3 region is CASSFDSERAQSTDTQYF. The CDR3 DNA reads TGCGCCAGCAGCTTCGACAGCGAGAGGGCCCAAAGCACAGATACGCAGTATTTT.

This clonotype has a single count. This CDR3 is CASSHSPRTGIAGNTIYF. For the CDR3, the DNA is TGTGCCAGCAGTCACAGTCCGAGGACAGGAATCGCTGGAAACACCATATATTTT. J is TRBJ1-3 and V is TRBV6-5, with 7 bases identical to TRBD1. The CDR3 consists of 18 residues. The trim removed 5 bases at V and 2 bases at J, leaving 15 bases unmatched. Germline-derived CDR1 and CDR2 are MNHEY and SVGAGI.

Comment on this clonotype: An end of the junction differs from the germline gene, which may be a read error. V is TRBV11-3 and J is TRBJ2-3, with TRBD2 identical over 14 bases. The CDR3 extends over 17 amino acids. Germline CDR1 is SGHNT and CDR2 is YENEEA. Here the CDR3 DNA reads TGTGCCAGCGGCCTTGGGACTAGCGGGAGTCAATCAGATGCGCAGTATTTT. Translated: CASGLGTSGSQSDAQYF.

This clonotype rates as medium-sized. The chain's CDR3 is CASSQEGQGTGYNEQFF. The DNA of the CDR3 is TGTGCCAGCAGCCAAGAGGGTCAGGGGACAGGGTACAATGAGCAGTTCTTC. The chain has TRBV14 and TRBJ2-1; TRBD1 matches at 9 bases. CDR1 and CDR2 (germline): SGHDN, FVKESK. The CDR3 has 17 residues. With V trimmed by 0 bases and J by 4 bases, 7 bases remained unmatched.

By sample fraction, this clonotype is large (0.1 to 1%). This chain links TRBV6-5 with TRBJ2-5; TRBD2 might be the D (5 bases). V was trimmed by 0 bases and J by 1 base, leaving 15 bases between them. The CDR3 sequence is 17 residues long. Germline values: CDR1 MNHEY, CDR2 SVGAGI. This CDR3 is CASSYSSSGGSQETQYF. DNA of the CDR3: TGTGCCAGCAGTTACTCGAGTAGTGGCGGGTCCCAAGAGACCCAGTACTTC.

On this clonotype itself: Given the absence of the conserved phenylalanine or tryptophan at the CDR3 end, a read error is likely. The chain combines TRBV2 with TRBJ2-1, with 7 bases lining up with TRBD1. Unmatched junction bases numbered 16, after V lost 5 bases and J lost 9 bases. The CDR3 length is 16 residues. Germline CDR1 and CDR2: SNHLY and FYNNEI. The CDR3 DNA reads TGTGCCAGCAGTCCTCTTCGACAGGGAACTAAGGGTGAGCAGTTCCTC. It codes for CASSPLRQGTKGEQFL.